This passage covers 24 T cell receptor beta chains from one sample sequenced in a study of shared clonotypes between healthy human individuals. The table came from immunoSEQ multiplex PCR; TCRdb's copy has only in-frame clones and leaves some out. Altogether 2 million to 2.5 million clones are present, 90% to 97% being singletons, with the ten largest covering around 0.13%. The specimen sequenced was naive CD4+ T cells sorted from blood. Indicated subset: CD45RA+ positively selected. Source of these receptors: a man between 18 and 29 years old in good health.

The chain employs TRBV10-1 and TRBJ2-5; 14 nucleotides agree with TRBD2. V trimming: 4 bases; J trimming: 5 bases; junction bases outside the gene matches: 0. The CDR3 has 14 amino acids. Germline V gene data show CDR1 as WNHNN and CDR2 as SYGVQD (reference sequence). The CDR3 DNA reads as TGCGCCAGCAGTGGACTAGCGGGAGGGGAGACCCAGTACTTC. Its protein is CASSGLAGGETQYF.

The gene calls are TRBV7-8 and TRBJ1-1; D is undetermined. V was trimmed by 3 bases and J by 10 bases, leaving 15 bases between them. The germline V gene has CDR1 SGHVS and CDR2 FQNEAQ. This CDR3 contains 13 residues. In DNA, the CDR3 is TGTGCCAGCAGCTTTGAACCCGCAGCTAGAGCTTTCTTT. It specifies CASSFEPAARAFF. The full variable domain, its missing parts supplied by reference TRBV7-8 and TRBJ1-1, is GAGVSQSPRYKVAKRGQDVALRCDPISGHVSLFWYQQALGQGPEFLTYFQNEAQLDKSGLPSDRFFAERPEGSVSTLKIQRTQQEDSAVYLCASSFEPAARAFFGQGTRLTVV.

V and J are TRBV5-1 and TRBJ2-7; 12 bases are shared with TRBD2. Per germline, CDR1 SGHRS and CDR2 YFSETQ. Trimming removed 1 base from V and 2 bases from J; junction bases left unmatched: 7. The CDR3 covers 17 residues. CDR3 sequence (DNA): TGCGCCAGCAGCTTGATGCGGACTAGCGGGGTTACCTACGAGCAGTACTTC. Amino acids: CASSLMRTSGVTYEQYF.

Turning to this clone: The junction shows a germline mismatch at one end, possibly a read error. The CDR3 protein is CASRSPSDQPQHF. Written as DNA, the CDR3 is TGTGCCAGTAGATCCCCTAGCGATCAGCCCCAGCATTTT. This rearrangement joins TRBV6-1 to TRBJ1-5, with no clear D. Germline V gene data show CDR1 as MNHNS and CDR2 as SASEGT. The length of the CDR3 is 13 residues.

J is TRBJ2-7 and V is TRBV6-5, with unresolved D. Looked up from germline, CDR1 is MNHEY and CDR2 is SVGAGI. The CDR3 is 13 residues long. V dropped 10 bases and J dropped 9 bases, with 22 bases sitting between them. CDR3 sequence (DNA): TGTGCCACCCGCCTCCCTGGGGTTATAGGGCAGTACTTC. Protein: CATRLPGVIGQYF.

V is TRBV28 and J is TRBJ2-7, with a possible D match to TRBD1 (5 bases). Germline V gives CDR1 MDHEN, CDR2 SYDVKM. This CDR3 is 16 amino acids long. Deletions cut 3 bases from V and 7 bases from J, with 22 bases between. CDR3 loop: CASSFPGKSTVGEQYF. The CDR3 bases are TGTGCCAGCAGTTTCCCAGGGAAAAGCACTGTGGGGGAGCAGTACTTC. The full variable domain, rest sourced from reference TRBV28 and TRBJ2-7, is DVKVTQSSRYLVKRTGEKVFLECVQDMDHENMFWYRQDPGLGLRLIYFSYDVKMKEKGDIPEGYSVSREKKERFSLILESASTNQTSMYLCASSFPGKSTVGEQYFGPGTRLTVT.

CDR3 sequence: CASSSWDQLNTGELFF. DNA of the CDR3: TGTGCCAGCAGCTCGTGGGACCAATTGAACACCGGGGAGCTGTTTTTT. The J gene is TRBJ2-2, the V gene TRBV5-4; tentatively, D is TRBD1 or TRBD2 (5 bases each). This CDR3 is 16 amino acids long. Trimming left V 3 bases short and J 1 base short, with 13 bases between. Germline assignment: CDR1 SGHNT and CDR2 YYREEE (reference sequence).

V and J are TRBV7-2 and TRBJ2-7, with D maybe TRBD2 (5 bases). V was shortened by 4 bases and J by 3 bases, with 16 bases between the two germline ends. The CDR3 has 15 residues. CDR1 SGHTA and CDR2 FQGNSA come from the germline V gene. The CDR3 reads CASSYSSSAYYEQYF. Here the CDR3 DNA reads TGTGCCAGCAGCTATTCTAGCTCCGCTTACTACGAGCAGTACTTC.

The chain couples TRBV6-5 to TRBJ1-1; D is perhaps TRBD1 (6 bases). CDR1 MNHEY and CDR2 SVGAGI come from the germline V gene. The CDR3 sequence is 15 residues long. V gave up 4 bases and J gave up 1 base, with 13 bases separating them. Here the CDR3 reads CASSFSGARNTEAFF. In nucleotides, the CDR3 is TGTGCCAGCAGTTTCTCGGGGGCAAGGAACACTGAAGCTTTCTTT.

The V call is TRBV7-2, the J call TRBJ2-2, with D perhaps TRBD1 (5 bases). Deletions cut 5 bases from V and 7 bases from J, with 11 bases between. Germline CDR1 SGHTA, CDR2 FQGNSA. CDR3 length: 13 amino acids. In nucleotides, the CDR3 is TGTGCCAGCAGCCGAACAGGATACGGGGAGCTGTTTTTT. It specifies CASSRTGYGELFF.

V is TRBV5-6 and J is TRBJ2-1, with D unresolved. This CDR3 comprises 16 residues. Trimming cost V 0 bases and J 2 bases, with 12 bases left between them. Germline CDR1 SGHDT, CDR2 YYEEEE. The CDR3 loop is CASSLAGPGTYNEQFF. For the CDR3, the DNA is TGTGCCAGCAGCTTGGCCGGTCCGGGCACCTACAATGAGCAGTTCTTC.

The chain recombines TRBV5-1 with TRBJ1-2, with 8 bases matching TRBD1. This CDR3 region has 17 residues. With 4 bases clipped from V and 1 base from J, the junction kept 12 bases outside the gene matches. The germline gives CDR1 SGHRS, CDR2 YFSETQ. The CDR3: CASSGTGENINNYGYTF. Written as DNA, the CDR3 is TGCGCCAGCAGCGGGACAGGAGAAAACATCAATAACTATGGCTACACCTTC.

V usage is TRBV5-1 and J usage is TRBJ2-5, with 7 bases matching TRBD2. This CDR3 region has 13 residues. V shed 3 bases, J shed 4 bases, and the junction held 3 bases outside the gene matches. Germline CDR1 and CDR2: SGHRS and YFSETQ. This CDR3 reads CASSWTRRETQYF. The CDR3, as DNA: TGCGCCAGCAGCTGGACTAGAAGAGAGACCCAGTACTTC.

The table lists this clone with a count of one. This chain joins TRBV10-1 and TRBJ2-1; the D gene is possibly TRBD2 (5 bases). Germline loops: CDR1 WNHNN, CDR2 SYGVQD (reference sequence). The germline V and J ends were trimmed by 3 bases and 12 bases, with 12 bases remaining between them. This CDR3 spans 12 amino acids. This chain's CDR3 is CASSEAAGGQFF. As DNA, the CDR3 is TGCGCCAGCAGTGAAGCAGCTGGAGGGCAGTTCTTC.

This chain connects TRBV11-2 to TRBJ2-7; D might be TRBD1 or TRBD2, each matching 6 bases. CDR1 and CDR2 (germline): SGHAT, FQNNGV. V was shortened by 5 bases and J by 5 bases, with 19 bases between the two germline ends. The CDR3 runs to 15 residues. CDR3 loop: CASSLSGRGRDEQYF. The CDR3 nucleotides read TGTGCCAGCAGCCTTTCGGGACGGGGGCGCGACGAGCAGTACTTC. Combining the CDR3 with reference TRBV11-2 and TRBJ2-7 gives the whole variable domain EAGVAQSPRYKIIEKRQSVAFWCNPISGHATLYWYQQILGQGPKLLIQFQNNGVVDDSQLPKDRFSAERLKGVDSTLKIQPAKLEDSAVYLCASSLSGRGRDEQYFGPGTRLTVT.

The chain uses TRBV11-2 and TRBJ2-1, with no clear D. Trimming took 6 bases from V and 0 from J, leaving 15 bases between them. CDR3 length equals 16 residues. From germline, CDR1 is SGHAT and CDR2 FQNNGV. CDR3 in amino acids: CASRPLSFSSYNEQFF. In DNA form, the CDR3 reads TGTGCCAGCAGACCCTTATCGTTCAGCTCCTACAATGAGCAGTTCTTC.

The chain employs TRBV7-9 and TRBJ1-5; a weak D match, TRBD1 (5 bases). CDR1 is SEHNR and CDR2 is FQNEAQ in the germline V gene (reference sequence). Deletions cut 5 bases from V and 4 bases from J, with 18 bases between. This CDR3 has 16 residues. The CDR3 region is CASSPGTGERNQPQHF. The CDR3 DNA reads as TGTGCCAGCAGCCCAGGTACGGGGGAACGGAATCAGCCCCAGCATTTT.

As concerns this clone: Other DNA sequences in this specimen translate into the identical CDR3. The chain combines TRBV15 with TRBJ2-5, with a tentative D call TRBD2 (6 bases). The ends were cut back, 0 bases at V and 5 bases at J, with 13 bases in the middle. The CDR3 sequence is 15 residues long. Germline CDR1 reads LNHNV; CDR2 reads YYDKDF (reference sequence). The CDR3 here is CATSRDPAGRETQYF. The CDR3 nucleotides are TGTGCCACCAGCAGAGATCCTGCAGGGAGGGAGACCCAGTACTTC. The whole variable domain, filled in from reference TRBV15 and TRBJ2-5, reads DAMVIQNPRYQVTQFGKPVTLSCSQTLNHNVMYWYQQKSSQAPKLLFHYYDKDFNNEADTPDNFQSRRPNTSFCFLDIRSPGLGDTAMYLCATSRDPAGRETQYFGPGTRLLVL.

The chain is built from TRBV6-7 and TRBJ1-1; D is unresolved. TRBV6-7 is an open reading frame, and its role is uncertain. V lost 10 bases to trimming and J lost 0 bases, with 21 bases between them. This CDR3 spans 16 amino acids. CDR3 sequence: CATGSWGTAMNTEAFF. CDR3 DNA: TGTGCCACCGGATCCTGGGGAACGGCGATGAACACTGAAGCTTTCTTT.

The table lists this clone with a count of one. The chain has TRBV18 and TRBJ1-4; D might be TRBD1 (6 bases). The CDR3 consists of 15 residues. Germline V CDR1 and CDR2: KGHSH, LQKENI. Trimming left V 2 bases short and J 7 bases short, with 14 bases between. CDR3 protein: CASSPSQGTVEKLFF. In nucleotides, the CDR3 is TGTGCCAGCTCACCATCCCAGGGGACGGTTGAAAAACTGTTTTTT.

The chain uses TRBV5-1 and TRBJ2-7; TRBD1 matches 7 bases. Germline loops: CDR1 SGHRS, CDR2 YFSETQ. The length of the CDR3 is 15 residues. Trimming at V came to 3 bases and at J to 1 base, leaving 7 bases not matched to a gene. DNA for the CDR3: TGCGCCAGCAGCTCACAGGGGCCCTCTTCCTACGAGCAGTACTTC. This codes for CASSSQGPSSYEQYF.

This rearrangement joins TRBV5-1 to TRBJ2-1, with unresolved D. V was trimmed by 1 base and J by 5 bases, leaving 7 bases between them. The V gene's germline CDR1 is SGHRS and CDR2 YFSETQ. This CDR3 has 13 amino acids. CDR3 residues: CASSLRRDNEQFF. For the CDR3, the DNA is TGCGCCAGCAGCTTGAGACGGGACAATGAGCAGTTCTTC.

The rearrangement links TRBV19 to TRBJ2-1; a weak D match, TRBD2 (7 bases). The V gene lost 4 bases and the J gene lost 4 bases, with 14 bases spanning the gap. Germline V gene sequence: CDR1 LNHDA, CDR2 SQIVND (reference sequence). The length of the CDR3 is 15 residues. Here the CDR3 reads CASSTAGAGYNEQFF. CDR3 nucleotides: TGTGCCAGTAGTACGGCGGGGGCTGGATACAATGAGCAGTTCTTC.

The V and J genes are TRBV11-2 and TRBJ2-7, with 14 nucleotides matching TRBD2. V gave up 1 base and J gave up 2 bases; unmatched junction bases: 4. The length of the CDR3 is 17 residues. CDR1 and CDR2 (germline): SGHAT, FQNNGV. In DNA, the CDR3 is TGTGCCAGCAGCTTAGGGGGACTAGCGGGGGCAACCTACGAGCAGTACTTC. It encodes CASSLGGLAGATYEQYF. The full variable domain, with the rest looked up from reference TRBV11-2 and TRBJ2-7, is EAGVAQSPRYKIIEKRQSVAFWCNPISGHATLYWYQQILGQGPKLLIQFQNNGVVDDSQLPKDRFSAERLKGVDSTLKIQPAKLEDSAVYLCASSLGGLAGATYEQYFGPGTRLTVT.